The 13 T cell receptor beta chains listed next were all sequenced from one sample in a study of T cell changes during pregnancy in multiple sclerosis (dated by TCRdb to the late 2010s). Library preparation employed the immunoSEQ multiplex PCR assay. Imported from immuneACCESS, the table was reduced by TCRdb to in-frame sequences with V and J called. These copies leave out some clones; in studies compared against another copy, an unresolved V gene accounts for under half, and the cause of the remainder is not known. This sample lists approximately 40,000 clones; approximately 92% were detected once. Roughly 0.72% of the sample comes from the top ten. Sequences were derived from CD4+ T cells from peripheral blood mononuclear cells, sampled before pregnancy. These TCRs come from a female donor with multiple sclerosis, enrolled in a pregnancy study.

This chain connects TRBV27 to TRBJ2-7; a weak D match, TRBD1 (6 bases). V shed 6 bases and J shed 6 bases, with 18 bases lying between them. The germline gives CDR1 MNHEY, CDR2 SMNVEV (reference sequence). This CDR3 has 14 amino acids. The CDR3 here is CASSRDTFPGEQYF. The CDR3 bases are TGTGCCAGCAGCCGGGACACCTTTCCCGGCGAGCAGTACTTC.

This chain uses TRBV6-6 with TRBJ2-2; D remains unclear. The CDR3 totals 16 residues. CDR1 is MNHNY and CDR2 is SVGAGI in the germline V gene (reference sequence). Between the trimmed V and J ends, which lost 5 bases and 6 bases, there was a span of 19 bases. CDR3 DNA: TGTGCCAGCAGTCCTCCCGGGTCCAAAAGTGCCGGGGAGCTGTTTTTT. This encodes CASSPPGSKSAGELFF.

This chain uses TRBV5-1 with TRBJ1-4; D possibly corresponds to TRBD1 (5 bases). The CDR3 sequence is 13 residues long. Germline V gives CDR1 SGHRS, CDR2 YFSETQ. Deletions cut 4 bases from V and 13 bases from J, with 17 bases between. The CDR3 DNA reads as TGCGCCAGCAGCATGTCCCCCGGGGGTCCACTGTTTTTT. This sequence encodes CASSMSPGGPLFF.

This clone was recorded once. CDR3 bases: TGTGCCAGCAGCCCCCCGGGACAGGGATCCGAGCAGTACTTC. Amino acid sequence: CASSPPGQGSEQYF. The chain combines TRBV7-3 with TRBJ2-7, with TRBD1 matching 9 bases. Germline V gene sequence: CDR1 SGHTA, CDR2 FQGTGA. CDR3 length: 14 residues. The V and J ends lost 5 bases and 6 bases, in that order; junction bases with no gene match: 8.

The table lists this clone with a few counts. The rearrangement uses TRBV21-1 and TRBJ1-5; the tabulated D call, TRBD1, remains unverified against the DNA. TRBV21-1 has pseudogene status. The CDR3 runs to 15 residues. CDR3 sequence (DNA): TGTGCCAGCAGCAGACAGGGTCTCAGCAATCAGCCCCAGCATTTT. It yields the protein CASSRQGLSNQPQHF.

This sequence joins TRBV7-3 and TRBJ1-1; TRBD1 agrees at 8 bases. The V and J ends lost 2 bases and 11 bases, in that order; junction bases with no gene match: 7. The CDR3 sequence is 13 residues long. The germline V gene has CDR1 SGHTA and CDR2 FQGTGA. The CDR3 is CASSLERQGKAFF. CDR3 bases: TGTGCCAGCAGCTTAGAGAGACAGGGGAAGGCTTTCTTT.

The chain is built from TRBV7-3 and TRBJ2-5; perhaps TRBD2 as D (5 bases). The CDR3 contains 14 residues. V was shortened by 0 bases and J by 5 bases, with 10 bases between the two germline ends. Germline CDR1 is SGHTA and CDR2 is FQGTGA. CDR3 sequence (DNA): TGTGCCAGCAGCTTAACAGTGACGGGGGAGACCCAGTACTTC. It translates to CASSLTVTGETQYF.

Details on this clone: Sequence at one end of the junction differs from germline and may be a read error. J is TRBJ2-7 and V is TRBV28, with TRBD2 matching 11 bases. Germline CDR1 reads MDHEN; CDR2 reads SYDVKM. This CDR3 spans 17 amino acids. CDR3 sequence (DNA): TGTGCCAGCAGTAGCCCACTAGCGGGAGACCCCCCCCTCCGGGCCCTCTTC. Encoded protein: CASSSPLAGDPPLRALF.

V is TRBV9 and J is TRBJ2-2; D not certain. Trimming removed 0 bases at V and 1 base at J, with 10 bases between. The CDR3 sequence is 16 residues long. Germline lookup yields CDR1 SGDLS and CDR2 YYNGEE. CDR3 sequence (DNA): TGTGCCAGCAGCGTAGGACAAAACCTGAACACCGGGGAGCTGTTTTTT. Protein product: CASSVGQNLNTGELFF.

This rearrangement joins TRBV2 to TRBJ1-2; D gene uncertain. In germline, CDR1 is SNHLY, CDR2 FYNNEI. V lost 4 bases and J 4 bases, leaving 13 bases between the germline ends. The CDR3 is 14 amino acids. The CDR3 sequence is CASSAQTQLYGYTF. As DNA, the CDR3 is TGTGCCAGCAGTGCACAGACCCAGCTCTATGGCTACACCTTC.

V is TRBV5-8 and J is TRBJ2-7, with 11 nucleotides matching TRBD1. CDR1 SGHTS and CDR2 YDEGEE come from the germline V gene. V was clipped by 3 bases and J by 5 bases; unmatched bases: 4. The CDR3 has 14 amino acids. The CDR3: CASSWGQGGNEQYF. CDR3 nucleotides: TGTGCCAGCAGCTGGGGACAGGGGGGCAACGAGCAGTACTTC. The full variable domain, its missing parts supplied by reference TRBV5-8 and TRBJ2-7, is EAGVTQSPTHLIKTRGQQATLRCSPISGHTSVYWYQQALGLGLQFLLWYDEGEERNRGNFPPRFSGRQFPNYSSELNVNALELEDSALYLCASSWGQGGNEQYFGPGTRLTVT.

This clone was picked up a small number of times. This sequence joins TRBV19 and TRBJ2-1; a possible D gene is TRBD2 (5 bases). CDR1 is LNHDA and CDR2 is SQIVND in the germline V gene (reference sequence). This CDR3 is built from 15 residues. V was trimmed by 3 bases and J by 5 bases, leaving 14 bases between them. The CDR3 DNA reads TGTGCCAGTAGTATGGTGAGGGCTATTGACAATGAGCAGTTCTTC. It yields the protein CASSMVRAIDNEQFF.

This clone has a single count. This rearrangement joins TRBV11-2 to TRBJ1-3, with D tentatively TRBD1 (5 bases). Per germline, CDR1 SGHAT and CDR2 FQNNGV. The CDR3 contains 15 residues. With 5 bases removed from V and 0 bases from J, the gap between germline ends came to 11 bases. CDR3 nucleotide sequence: TGTGCCAGCAGCCCTCGGAGGGGCTCTGGAAACACCATATATTTT. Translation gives CASSPRRGSGNTIYF.